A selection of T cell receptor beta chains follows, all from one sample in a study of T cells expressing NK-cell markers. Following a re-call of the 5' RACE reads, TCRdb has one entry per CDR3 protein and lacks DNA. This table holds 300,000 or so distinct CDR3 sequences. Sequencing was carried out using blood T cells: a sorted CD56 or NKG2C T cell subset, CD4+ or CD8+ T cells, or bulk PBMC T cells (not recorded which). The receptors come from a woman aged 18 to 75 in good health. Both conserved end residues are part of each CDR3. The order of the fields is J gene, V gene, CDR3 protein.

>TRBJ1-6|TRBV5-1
CASSLVSIPNSPLHF
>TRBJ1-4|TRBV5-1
CASSPQGGFNEKLFF
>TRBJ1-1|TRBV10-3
CAISAGQGNTEAFF
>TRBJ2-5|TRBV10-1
CASSGGTAWAQYF
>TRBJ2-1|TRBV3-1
CASSQGVRDFGQNEQFF
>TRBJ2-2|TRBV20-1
CSAPSGGGGGELFF
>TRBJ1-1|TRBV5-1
CASSLDPSGTGFFF
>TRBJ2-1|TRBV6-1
CASRPPGTGIDEQFF
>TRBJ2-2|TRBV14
CASSQVFAGENTGELFF
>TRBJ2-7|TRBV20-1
CSARGMQGSNEQYF
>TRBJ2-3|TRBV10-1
CASSETAGYTDTQYF
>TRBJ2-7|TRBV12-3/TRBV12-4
CASSVRDRASEQYF
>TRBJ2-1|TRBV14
CASSSRLRSSYNEQFF
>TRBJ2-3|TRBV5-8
CASSWDGTDTQYF
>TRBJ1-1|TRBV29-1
CSVKNLNTEAFF
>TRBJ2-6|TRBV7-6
CASRPNRAGANVLTF
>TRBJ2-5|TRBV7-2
CASSSDRGWQETQYF
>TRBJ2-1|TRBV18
CASSRLPGVYNEQFF
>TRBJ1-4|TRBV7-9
CASSPGTTNEKLFF
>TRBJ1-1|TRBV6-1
CASNPLPGAYTEAFF
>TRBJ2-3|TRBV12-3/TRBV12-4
CASSYYSPDTQYF
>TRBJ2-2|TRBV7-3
CASSLRGTSNTGELFF